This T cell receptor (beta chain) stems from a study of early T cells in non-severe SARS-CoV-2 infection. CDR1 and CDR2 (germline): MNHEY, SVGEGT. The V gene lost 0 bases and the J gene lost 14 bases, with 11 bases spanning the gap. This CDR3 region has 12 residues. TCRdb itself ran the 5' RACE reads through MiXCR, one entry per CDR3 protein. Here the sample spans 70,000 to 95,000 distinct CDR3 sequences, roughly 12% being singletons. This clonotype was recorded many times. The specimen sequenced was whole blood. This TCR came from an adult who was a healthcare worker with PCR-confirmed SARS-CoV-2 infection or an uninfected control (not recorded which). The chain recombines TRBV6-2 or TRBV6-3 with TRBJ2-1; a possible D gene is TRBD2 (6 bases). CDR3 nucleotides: TGTGCCAGCAGTTACTCGATCAGGACTAAGTTCTTC. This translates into CASSYSIRTKFF.